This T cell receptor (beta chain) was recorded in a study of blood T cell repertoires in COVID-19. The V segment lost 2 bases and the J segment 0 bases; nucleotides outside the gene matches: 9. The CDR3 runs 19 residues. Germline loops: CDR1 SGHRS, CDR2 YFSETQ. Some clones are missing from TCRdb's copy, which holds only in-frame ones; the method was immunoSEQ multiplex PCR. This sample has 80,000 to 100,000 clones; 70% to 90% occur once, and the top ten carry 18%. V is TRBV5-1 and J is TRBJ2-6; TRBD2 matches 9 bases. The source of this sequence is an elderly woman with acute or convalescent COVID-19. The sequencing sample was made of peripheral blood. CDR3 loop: CASSFGAGGPYSGANVLTF. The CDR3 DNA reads TGCGCCAGCAGCTTCGGGGCGGGGGGGCCCTACTCTGGGGCCAACGTCCTGACTTTC.